This TCR beta chain was captured in a study of PD-1 blockade in mismatch repair-deficient tumors. Study findings and constraints: Rapid post-treatment expansion, then contraction, generally preceding radiologic response, marked tumor-resident clones.

TCRs were sequenced from three patients responding to pembrolizumab. A remark on this clone: Its antigen is not known.

The J segment lost 10 bases and the V segment lost 1 base, leaving 7 bases of the junction unmatched. Germline V gives CDR1 SGHTA, CDR2 FQGNSA. The CDR3 runs 14 residues. Only in-frame clones appear in the TCRdb table, and some are missing; sequencing was by immunoSEQ multiplex PCR. Found here are roughly 130,000 clones, around nine tenths of them singletons; the top ten hold 10% to 15%. V gene TRBV7-2 combines with J gene TRBJ2-1, with 7 bases identical to TRBD2. The source of this sequence is an adult with mismatch repair-deficient cancer. The input for sequencing was peripheral blood, taken roughly 67 weeks after starting pembrolizumab. For the CDR3, the DNA is TGTGCCAGCAGCTTAGAAAGCGGGATGGCGGAGCAGTTCTTC. Its translation is CASSLESGMAEQFF.